The 6 T cell receptor beta chains presented below share a single source sample, sequenced in a study of cytomegalovirus exposure and HLA in healthy donors. The PCR ran on 60 Vbeta and 13 Jbeta primers. Assay used: immunoSEQ multiplex PCR; TCRdb lists only in-frame clones, some missing. The profile shows over 100,000 clones, roughly 80% of them singletons. Sequencing was performed on PBMCs. Receptors were obtained from a woman in her 30s in good health and CMV-seropositive.

This sequence joins TRBV5-4 and TRBJ2-7; 8 nucleotides align to TRBD2. The germline CDR1 and CDR2 sequences are SGHNT and YYREEE (reference sequence). J gave up 1 base and V 7 bases, and 13 bases lay outside the gene matches. The CDR3 is 16 amino acids. The CDR3 reads CASSVLAGGISYEQYF. In nucleotides, the CDR3 is TGTGCCAGCTCCGTACTGGCGGGGGGTATTTCCTACGAGCAGTACTTC. The complete variable domain, with remaining parts taken from reference TRBV5-4 and TRBJ2-7, reads ETGVTQSPTHLIKTRGQQVTLRCSSQSGHNTVSWYQQALGQGPQFIFQYYREEENGRGNFPPRFSGLQFPNYSSELNVNALELDDSALYLCASSVLAGGISYEQYFGPGTRLTVT.

The chain uses TRBV30 and TRBJ2-5; D might be TRBD2 (5 bases). Per the germline V gene, CDR1 is GTSNPN and CDR2 is SVGIG (reference sequence). V was trimmed by 3 bases and J by 1 base, leaving 15 bases between them. The CDR3 has 15 amino acids. The CDR3 bases are TGTGCCTGGAGCCTCCGGGGTTCTACCCAAGAGACCCAGTACTTC. Protein product: CAWSLRGSTQETQYF.

The V and J genes are TRBV9 and TRBJ2-2; D is ambiguous. The CDR3 is made up of 16 amino acids. Trimming pared 4 bases from V and 0 bases from J, leaving 13 bases between. Germline CDR1 SGDLS, CDR2 YYNGEE. The CDR3 loop is CASSPYKKTNTGELFF. CDR3 coding DNA: TGTGCCAGCAGCCCTTACAAAAAGACGAACACCGGGGAGCTGTTTTTT.

The rearrangement joins TRBV27 to TRBJ2-3; possibly TRBD1 for D (5 bases). The CDR3 runs to 13 residues. The V end was cut by 8 bases, the J end by 2 bases, with 11 bases between. Germline-derived CDR1 and CDR2 are MNHEY and SMNVEV (reference sequence). The CDR3 region is CASADTYTDTQYF. The CDR3 DNA sequence: TGTGCCAGCGCGGACACCTACACAGATACGCAGTATTTT.

The chain is built from TRBV5-1 and TRBJ2-7; a weak D match, TRBD1 (6 bases). The V end lost 7 bases, the J end lost 4 bases, and 18 bases lay between the germline ends. Germline CDR1 reads SGHRS; CDR2 reads YFSETQ. This CDR3 is 14 amino acids long. CDR3 residues: CASSKGELTYEQYF. In DNA, the CDR3 is TGCGCCAGCTCGAAGGGGGAGCTAACTTACGAGCAGTACTTC.

The chain is built from TRBV5-5 and TRBJ1-6, with 8 bases matching TRBD1. J lost 9 bases, V lost 0 bases, and 5 bases had no gene match. This CDR3 spans 15 amino acids. Germline V gene sequence: CDR1 SGHKS, CDR2 YYEKEE (reference sequence). Here the CDR3 DNA reads TGTGCCAGCAGCTTGGGGACAGGGTTGAGTTCACCCCTCCACTTT. Its protein is CASSLGTGLSSPLHF.